These 27 T cell receptor beta chains were sequenced from one sample in a study of control samples from healthy donors and cancer patients. The table came from immunoSEQ multiplex PCR; TCRdb's copy has only in-frame clones and leaves some out. The sample records 150,000 to 200,000 clones, approximately 86% being singletons. Input material: blood. Receptors originate from a young man in good health.

Comment on this clone: One junction end does not reproduce the germline sequence, and a read error may be involved. The chain combines TRBV6-5 with TRBJ2-5; D is ambiguous. CDR3 length: 14 residues. In germline, CDR1 is MNHEY, CDR2 SVGAGI. The CDR3 spells CASSYALNQETQYF. The DNA for the CDR3 is TGTGCCAGCAGTTACGCTCTCAACCAGGAGACCCAGTACTTC.

V is TRBV4-1 and J is TRBJ2-7; 11 bases map to TRBD2. The V gene end was trimmed by 0 bases and the J gene end by 5 bases; junction bases not matched to a gene: 9. CDR1 and CDR2 from the germline V gene are MGHRA and YSYEKL. This CDR3 comprises 17 residues. CDR3 residues: CASSQDLSGGAIDEQYF. DNA of the CDR3: TGCGCCAGCAGCCAAGATCTTAGCGGGGGGGCCATCGACGAGCAGTACTTC.

This chain uses TRBV6-2 or TRBV6-3 with TRBJ2-5; D may match TRBD1 or TRBD2 (5 bases each). The V end lost 3 bases, the J end lost 4 bases, and 21 bases lay between the germline ends. Germline V lookup: CDR1 MNHEY, CDR2 SVGEGT. This CDR3 contains 17 residues. CDR3 in amino acids: CASSYTPGPNVGETQYF. The CDR3 coding sequence is TGTGCCAGCAGTTATACCCCGGGACCAAACGTCGGAGAGACCCAGTACTTC.

The chain joins TRBV19 to TRBJ1-2; a possible D gene is TRBD1 (5 bases). Deletions cut 7 bases from V and 3 bases from J, with 15 bases between. In germline, CDR1 is LNHDA, CDR2 SQIVND (reference sequence). The CDR3 spans 14 residues. The DNA of the CDR3 is TGTGCCAGTACCCCCGGGACCGGGGACTATGGCTACACCTTC. Amino acid sequence: CASTPGTGDYGYTF. The entire variable domain, with the rest obtained from reference TRBV19 and TRBJ1-2, is as follows: DGGITQSPKYLFRKEGQNVTLSCEQNLNHDAMYWYRQDPGQGLRLIYYSQIVNDFQKGDIAEGYSVSREKKESFPLTVTSAQKNPTAFYLCASTPGTGDYGYTFGSGTRLTVV.

This chain joins TRBV5-1 and TRBJ1-3; 7 bases fit TRBD1. There are 14 residues in the CDR3. J gave up 4 bases and V 4 bases, and 5 bases lay outside the gene matches. Germline assignment: CDR1 SGHRS and CDR2 YFSETQ. The CDR3 DNA is TGCGCCAGCAGCGCGGGACAGATCGGAAACACCATATATTTT. It specifies CASSAGQIGNTIYF. The variable domain in full, completed from reference TRBV5-1 and TRBJ1-3, reads KAGVTQTPRYLIKTRGQQVTLSCSPISGHRSVSWYQQTPGQGLQFLFEYFSETQRNKGNFPGRFSGRQFSNSRSEMNVSTLELGDSALYLCASSAGQIGNTIYFGEGSWLTVV.

The rearrangement joins TRBV7-2 to TRBJ2-1; 8 bases align to TRBD2. The CDR3 runs 15 residues. V gave up 2 bases and J gave up 2 bases; unmatched junction bases: 2. Germline values: CDR1 SGHTA, CDR2 FQGNSA. In DNA, the CDR3 is TGTGCCAGCAGCTTATCCGGGGGGGCCTACAATGAGCAGTTCTTC. Translation: CASSLSGGAYNEQFF.

The gene calls are TRBV5-4 and TRBJ1-2; 7 nucleotides line up with TRBD1. Germline trimming cut 0 bases from V and 7 bases from J; bases unmatched to any gene: 9. Germline V lookup: CDR1 SGHNT, CDR2 YYREEE (reference sequence). This CDR3 spans 15 amino acids. The CDR3 DNA reads as TGTGCCAGCAGCTTGGGTGAACAGGGGTACGTTGGCTACACCTTC. Protein sequence: CASSLGEQGYVGYTF.

V and J are TRBV2 and TRBJ1-3; D remains ambiguous. Trimming stripped 5 bases from V and 6 bases from J, with 14 bases between. The CDR3 extends over 14 amino acids. Germline CDR1 reads SNHLY; CDR2 reads FYNNEI. CDR3 bases: TGTGCCAGCAGTTTACTTGGGTTGTCAAACACCATATATTTT. This translates into CASSLLGLSNTIYF.

The chain combines TRBV7-2 with TRBJ1-1, with D uncertain. CDR1 is SGHTA and CDR2 is FQGNSA in the germline V gene. The CDR3 runs to 13 residues. The V end lost 4 bases, the J end lost 3 bases, and 9 bases lay between the germline ends. CDR3 loop: CASSSRWDTEAFF. The CDR3 DNA sequence: TGTGCCAGCAGCTCCCGTTGGGACACTGAAGCTTTCTTT.

V and J are TRBV2 and TRBJ1-5, with D possibly matching TRBD1 (6 bases). Germline V gene sequence: CDR1 SNHLY, CDR2 FYNNEI. The length of the CDR3 is 16 residues. Trimming shortened V by 4 bases and J by 0 bases, and 13 bases separated the two germline ends. In nucleotides, the CDR3 is TGTGCCAGCAGTGGGCAGGGGCAGGGTAGCAATCAGCCCCAGCATTTT. Translating it yields CASSGQGQGSNQPQHF.

As DNA, the CDR3 is TGTGCCAGCAGCTTACGGTTTGGGGACTCACTGGGTCAGAACACCGGGGAGCTGTTTTTT. This codes for CASSLRFGDSLGQNTGELFF. The rearrangement links TRBV7-3 to TRBJ2-2, with a possible D match to TRBD2 (6 bases). The germline V and J ends were trimmed by 2 bases and 1 base, with 23 bases remaining between them. This CDR3 has 20 residues. Germline CDR1 and CDR2: SGHTA and FQGTGA.

The chain joins TRBV5-4 to TRBJ2-4, with D possibly called TRBD1 or TRBD2 (5 bases each). Germline V CDR1 and CDR2: SGHNT, YYREEE (reference sequence). The CDR3 spans 17 residues. V shed 0 bases and J shed 5 bases, with 18 bases lying between them. The CDR3 bases are TGTGCCAGCAGCTTGGCCCCTTCTGGGCAGGGAGAAAACATTCAGTACTTC. Translating it yields CASSLAPSGQGENIQYF.

In DNA, the CDR3 is TGTGCCAGCAGTTACCATGGGACTAGCGGGGAAGAGACCCAGTACTTC. Encoded protein: CASSYHGTSGEETQYF. This rearrangement joins TRBV6-2 or TRBV6-3 to TRBJ2-5; TRBD2 matches at 13 bases. CDR3 size: 16 residues. Per germline, CDR1 MNHEY and CDR2 SVGEGT. The junction had 3 bases not matched to a gene; V was cut back by 2 bases and J by 3 bases.

The chain is built from TRBV28 and TRBJ1-1; no clear D. The V end was cut by 3 bases, the J end by 1 base, with 6 bases between. Germline CDR1 and CDR2: MDHEN and SYDVKM. The CDR3 consists of 13 residues. The CDR3 reads CASSLAENTEAFF. The CDR3 nucleotides are TGTGCCAGCAGTTTGGCGGAGAACACTGAAGCTTTCTTT.

About this clone itself: Other DNA sequences of this sample code for an identical CDR3. The genes are TRBV7-2 and TRBJ1-5, with 7 bases aligning to TRBD1. This CDR3 has 15 residues. Trimming took 2 bases from V and 0 from J; bases not matched to a gene: 1. Germline-derived CDR1 and CDR2 are SGHTA and FQGNSA. CDR3 bases: TGTGCCAGCAGCTTAAGACAGGGTAGCAATCAGCCCCAGCATTTT. This sequence encodes CASSLRQGSNQPQHF. Variable domain in full (rest from reference TRBV7-2 and TRBJ1-5): GAGVSQSPSNKVTEKGKDVELRCDPISGHTALYWYRQSLGQGLEFLIYFQGNSAPDKSGLPSDRFSAERTGGSVSTLTIQRTQQEDSAVYLCASSLRQGSNQPQHFGDGTRLSIL.

This clone was seen a single time. This chain connects TRBV9 to TRBJ2-7; D remains ambiguous. The CDR3 consists of 16 residues. The V and J ends lost 0 bases and 0 bases respectively, with 13 bases between them. In germline, CDR1 is SGDLS, CDR2 YYNGEE. In DNA form, the CDR3 reads TGTGCCAGCAGCGTAGAAGCGACATCGAGCTCCTACGAGCAGTACTTC. This sequence encodes CASSVEATSSSYEQYF.

The V call is TRBV24-1, the J call TRBJ2-1; D tentatively reads TRBD1 or TRBD2 (7 bases each). Per germline, CDR1 KGHDR and CDR2 SFDVKD. The V end lost 11 bases, the J end lost 8 bases, and 21 bases lay between the germline ends. The CDR3 runs to 14 residues. CDR3 coding DNA: TGTGCCAGCAGGGGGGGAGGGGGCAAAGATGAGCAGTTCTTC. It codes for CASRGGGGKDEQFF.

V and J are TRBV24-1 and TRBJ1-1; weak D call: TRBD1 (6 bases). The germline gives CDR1 KGHDR, CDR2 SFDVKD. V was trimmed by 7 bases and J by 11 bases, leaving 16 bases between them. This CDR3 is built from 12 residues. CDR3 protein: CATSSNTGSAFF. For the CDR3, the DNA is TGTGCCACCAGCTCCAATACAGGGTCGGCTTTCTTT.

V and J are TRBV7-8 and TRBJ2-7; 7 bases are a match to TRBD1. The CDR3 covers 16 residues. The germline V gene has CDR1 SGHVS and CDR2 FQNEAQ. Losses at the gene ends were 5 bases for V and 0 bases for J; bases not matched to a gene: 10. Here the CDR3 reads CASSRGGLSRSYEQYF. In nucleotides, the CDR3 is TGTGCCAGCAGCCGAGGGGGCCTATCTCGCTCCTACGAGCAGTACTTC. The whole variable domain, filled in from reference TRBV7-8 and TRBJ2-7, reads GAGVSQSPRYKVAKRGQDVALRCDPISGHVSLFWYQQALGQGPEFLTYFQNEAQLDKSGLPSDRFFAERPEGSVSTLKIQRTQQEDSAVYLCASSRGGLSRSYEQYFGPGTRLTVT.

This clone was detected a few times. This chain uses TRBV19 with TRBJ1-5; no reliable D call. Trimming removed 11 bases from V and 0 bases from J, with 11 bases in between. This CDR3 region has 13 residues. The germline CDR1 and CDR2 sequences are LNHDA and SQIVND (reference sequence). The CDR3 here is CAGFGYSNQPQHF. CDR3 DNA sequence: TGTGCCGGATTCGGTTATAGCAATCAGCCCCAGCATTTT.

This chain links TRBV4-3 with TRBJ2-2; D may be TRBD1 (6 bases). The CDR3 consists of 16 residues. V was clipped by 4 bases and J by 4 bases, with 16 bases between them. Germline CDR1 LGHNA, CDR2 YSLEER. The CDR3 here is CASSPRRAGVTGELFF. As DNA, the CDR3 is TGCGCCAGCAGCCCGCGCAGGGCAGGGGTCACCGGGGAGCTGTTTTTT.

This clone was observed a few times. This sequence joins TRBV12-3 or TRBV12-4 and TRBJ2-1, with unresolved D. CDR3 size: 11 residues. The V gene lost 6 bases and the J gene lost 4 bases, with 4 bases spanning the gap. The CDR3 is CASSSYNEQFF. In DNA form, the CDR3 reads TGTGCCAGCAGCAGTTACAATGAGCAGTTCTTC.

The V gene is TRBV18, the J gene TRBJ2-2; 9 positions match TRBD1. After removal of 3 bases from V and 7 bases from J, the junction contained 18 bases not matched to a gene. The germline gives CDR1 KGHSH, CDR2 LQKENI. The length of the CDR3 is 19 residues. The CDR3 region has the DNA TGTGCCAGCTCACCCAGAAGTCGACAGGGGGGCTCCCGTGGCGGGGAGCTGTTTTTT. It specifies CASSPRSRQGGSRGGELFF.

The chain is built from TRBV7-8 and TRBJ1-1; D perhaps matches TRBD1 (5 bases). The CDR3 contains 13 residues. V was clipped by 5 bases and J by 0 bases, with 7 bases between them. Germline lookup yields CDR1 SGHVS and CDR2 FQNEAQ. The DNA for the CDR3 is TGTGCCAGCAGCCTGACAGTGAACACTGAAGCTTTCTTT. Translation gives CASSLTVNTEAFF.

In its sample, this clone was seen a few times. The chain carries TRBV5-1 and TRBJ2-2; TRBD2 agrees at 14 bases. Germline V lookup: CDR1 SGHRS, CDR2 YFSETQ. Germline trimming cut 4 bases from V and 3 bases from J; bases unmatched to any gene: 2. This CDR3 has 16 residues. The CDR3 nucleotides read TGCGCCAGCAGCCTGACTAGCGGGAGGGACACCGGGGAGCTGTTTTTT. Translated, it gives CASSLTSGRDTGELFF. The full variable domain, in which reference TRBV5-1 and TRBJ2-2 provide the parts outside the CDR3, is KAGVTQTPRYLIKTRGQQVTLSCSPISGHRSVSWYQQTPGQGLQFLFEYFSETQRNKGNFPGRFSGRQFSNSRSEMNVSTLELGDSALYLCASSLTSGRDTGELFFGEGSRLTVL.

The chain joins TRBV9 to TRBJ1-2; D is unresolved. V was trimmed by 7 bases and J by 8 bases, leaving 12 bases between them. This CDR3 has 11 amino acids. Looked up from germline, CDR1 is SGDLS and CDR2 is YYNGEE. Here the CDR3 DNA reads TGTGCCAGCGGAAACTCCTGGGGCTACACCTTC. Translation: CASGNSWGYTF.

The chain has TRBV5-6 and TRBJ2-7; 9 bases agree with TRBD1. In germline, CDR1 is SGHDT, CDR2 YYEEEE. The CDR3 extends over 15 amino acids. J gave up 1 base and V 2 bases, and 4 bases lay outside the gene matches. The CDR3 loop is CASSLRDRGSYEQYF. CDR3 sequence (DNA): TGTGCCAGCAGCTTAAGAGACAGGGGGTCCTACGAGCAGTACTTC.